One and the same sample provided the 3 T cell receptor beta chains below, sequenced in a study of blood T cell repertoires in COVID-19. Clones were sequenced by immunoSEQ multiplex PCR, and TCRdb holds only the in-frame ones, with some missing. The sample has about 300,000 clones; around 88% are singletons. Input material: peripheral blood. These receptors were collected from a woman in her 30s who had recovered from COVID-19.

The genes are TRBV24-1 and TRBJ2-5; 7 bases map to TRBD1. The V and J ends lost 4 bases and 7 bases, in that order; junction bases with no gene match: 11. This CDR3 spans 15 amino acids. Germline V gene lookup returns CDR1 KGHDR and CDR2 SFDVKD. This CDR3 is CATSEPGTVQGTQYF. Here the CDR3 DNA reads TGTGCCACCAGTGAACCCGGGACAGTTCAGGGGACCCAGTACTTC.

The rearrangement uses TRBV6-5 and TRBJ1-4; D is perhaps TRBD1 (5 bases). In germline, CDR1 is MNHEY, CDR2 SVGAGI. Between the trimmed V and J ends, which lost 8 bases and 8 bases, there was a span of 9 bases. The CDR3 contains 11 residues. The CDR3 here is CASWGGEKLFF. The DNA for the CDR3 is TGTGCCAGCTGGGGGGGAGAAAAACTGTTTTTT.

V usage is TRBV6-5 and J usage is TRBJ2-2; a possible D gene is TRBD2 (6 bases). V was clipped by 6 bases and J by 6 bases, with 17 bases between them. The CDR3 is made up of 15 amino acids. CDR1 and CDR2 (germline): MNHEY, SVGAGI. Here the CDR3 reads CASSPEEGDSGELFF. The CDR3 DNA reads as TGTGCCAGCAGCCCGGAAGAAGGGGACTCCGGGGAGCTGTTTTTT.